This T cell receptor beta chain was sequenced during a study of vaccination effects on CD4 cells after COVID-19. Across the whole study: Of the BNT162b2 and mRNA-1273 vaccines, participants received two doses of one or the other. Whole-study findings and limits: Clones of infection and vaccine origin contracted markedly late after vaccination.

This clone was detected once. Its antigen is still unknown. Germline lookup yields CDR1 MNHNS and CDR2 SASEGT. Trimming shortened V by 1 base and J by 7 bases, and 18 bases separated the two germline ends. There are 16 residues in the CDR3. Clones were sequenced by immunoSEQ multiplex PCR, and TCRdb holds only the in-frame ones, with some missing. The sample has around 25,000 clones; under 75% are singletons. Antigen-specific CD4+ T cells were first expanded with viral peptide pools by the ViraFEST assay and only then sequenced. Between days 9 and 10 of culture, CD4+ T cells were separated out. Vaccinees lacked prior SARS-CoV-2 infection and tested negative for nucleocapsid antibodies. Half the medium was replaced with IL-2 medium on days 3 and 7.

This TCR derives from a human donor who received a COVID-19 vaccine. The J gene is TRBJ2-3, the V gene TRBV6-1; D remains unclear. Sequenced material: CD4+ T cells from PBMCs cultured with SARS-CoV-2 spike peptides, taken before COVID-19 vaccination. CDR3 loop: CASSEVFGPGGNTQYF. The DNA of the CDR3 is TGTGCCAGCAGTGAAGTCTTCGGACCGGGTGGGAATACGCAGTATTTT.